The 20 T cell receptor beta chains below come from one sample, sequenced in a study of OX40 agonist ivuxolimab in advanced cancers. The data were produced by immunoSEQ multiplex PCR, yet TCRdb's version contains in-frame clones alone and is incomplete. This sample carries about 140,000 clones, about 93% of them seen once, and the ten largest clones take about 0.93%. The sequencing here drew on CD4+ or CD8+ T cells sorted from blood, taken in a trial of the OX40 agonist ivuxolimab. The receptors originated from an adult with an advanced solid tumor such as melanoma, head and neck, liver or kidney cancer.

This chain joins TRBV11-2 and TRBJ2-7, with 8 positions matching TRBD1. Trimming at V came to 1 base and at J to 4 bases, leaving 6 bases not matched to a gene. The CDR3 length is 15 residues. Germline V gives CDR1 SGHAT, CDR2 FQNNGV. The CDR3 region has the DNA TGTGCCAGCAGCTTAGGGACAGGGCCCGTGTACGAGCAGTACTTC. It specifies CASSLGTGPVYEQYF.

This chain uses TRBV19 with TRBJ2-3; TRBD2 matches 7 bases. CDR3 length: 17 amino acids. V shed 3 bases and J 1 base; nucleotides not matched to a gene: 10. Germline values: CDR1 LNHDA, CDR2 SQIVND (reference sequence). CDR3 sequence (DNA): TGTGCCAGTAGTATCAGGGAGGGTCCGATCGGCACAGATACGCAGTATTTT. This sequence encodes CASSIREGPIGTDTQYF.

This chain links TRBV6-6 with TRBJ2-7; D may be TRBD1 (5 bases). Trimming removed 2 bases from V and 5 bases from J, with 7 bases in between. The CDR3 contains 12 residues. Germline CDR1 and CDR2: MNHNY and SVGAGI (reference sequence). CDR3 in DNA: TGTGCCAGCAGTTACGTCAGGGACGAGCAGTACTTC. Protein sequence: CASSYVRDEQYF.

The rearrangement uses TRBV2 and TRBJ2-2; D ambiguous. The CDR3 length is 11 residues. Trimming shortened V by 4 bases and J by 5 bases, and 2 bases separated the two germline ends. Germline assignment: CDR1 SNHLY and CDR2 FYNNEI. The CDR3 spells CASSGTGELFF. The CDR3 DNA is TGTGCCAGCAGTGGAACCGGGGAGCTGTTTTTT.

The V call is TRBV7-9, the J call TRBJ2-6; D not certain. The V gene's germline CDR1 is SEHNR and CDR2 FQNEAQ (reference sequence). Between the trimmed V and J ends, which lost 3 bases and 4 bases, there was a span of 7 bases. The CDR3 spans 14 residues. In nucleotides, the CDR3 is TGTGCCAGCAGCTTCGCTCTGGGGGCCAACGTCCTGACTTTC. Protein sequence: CASSFALGANVLTF.

The chain carries TRBV6-5 and TRBJ1-6, with unresolved D. Germline CDR1 is MNHEY and CDR2 is SVGAGI. This CDR3 contains 14 residues. The germline V and J ends were trimmed by 2 bases and 8 bases, with 10 bases remaining between them. CDR3 loop: CASSYDLGYSPLHF. The CDR3 DNA reads TGTGCCAGCAGTTACGATTTGGGATATTCACCCCTCCACTTT.

The chain has TRBV18 and TRBJ1-1; D remains unclear. Germline values: CDR1 KGHSH, CDR2 LQKENI. The CDR3 covers 14 residues. Trimming took 4 bases from V and 0 from J, leaving 9 bases between them. The DNA for the CDR3 is TGTGCCAGCTCACGGAAGACACTGAACACTGAAGCTTTCTTT. Amino acids: CASSRKTLNTEAFF.

The chain is built from TRBV5-4 and TRBJ2-5; D is perhaps TRBD1 or TRBD2 (6 bases each). Per germline, CDR1 SGHNT and CDR2 YYREEE (reference sequence). The length of the CDR3 is 13 residues. Deletions cut 3 bases from V and 2 bases from J, with 8 bases between. The CDR3: CASSWGAQETQYF. CDR3 in DNA: TGTGCCAGCAGCTGGGGGGCACAAGAGACCCAGTACTTC.

The rearrangement uses TRBV13 and TRBJ2-3; TRBD1 aligns across 8 bases. This CDR3 region has 15 residues. CDR1 PRHDT and CDR2 FYEKMQ come from the germline V gene (reference sequence). J lost 4 bases, V lost 4 bases, and 7 bases had no gene match. The CDR3 sequence: CASSSFRGPADTQYF. Here the CDR3 DNA reads TGTGCCAGCAGCTCTTTCAGGGGGCCAGCAGATACGCAGTATTTT.

CDR3 region: CASSVVRETQYF. CDR3 DNA sequence: TGTGCCAGCAGCGTAGTGAGAGAGACCCAGTACTTC. This chain joins TRBV9 and TRBJ2-5, with D unclear. V lost 0 bases, J lost 4 bases, and 4 bases lay in between. The CDR3 covers 12 residues. The germline V gene encodes CDR1 SGDLS and CDR2 YYNGEE.

The chain uses TRBV28 and TRBJ1-2; D is undetermined. The germline V gene encodes CDR1 MDHEN and CDR2 SYDVKM. V lost 2 bases and J lost 3, with 13 bases in between. CDR3 size: 15 residues. In nucleotides, the CDR3 is TGTGCCAGCAGTTTAGGGGAAGGCAGATACTATGGCTACACCTTC. The encoded protein is CASSLGEGRYYGYTF.

The CDR3 DNA reads as TGTGCCAGCAGCCCGGACAGCCTTTATAGCAATCAGCCCCAGCATTTT. Amino acid sequence: CASSPDSLYSNQPQHF. The rearrangement uses TRBV11-2 and TRBJ1-5, with D maybe TRBD1 (6 bases). Germline CDR1 is SGHAT and CDR2 is FQNNGV. V was cut by 5 bases and J by 0 bases, with 14 bases left in between. The length of the CDR3 is 16 residues.

The genes are TRBV7-3 and TRBJ2-7, with D hard to call. CDR1 and CDR2 (germline): SGHTA, FQGTGA. Trimming cost V 3 bases and J 2 bases, with 14 bases left between them. The CDR3 length is 15 residues. The CDR3 DNA reads TGTGCCAGCAGCTTTGAATTAGGTCGGGCCTACGAGCAGTACTTC. Amino acids: CASSFELGRAYEQYF.

The J gene is TRBJ2-7, the V gene TRBV7-2; 9 bases map to TRBD2. Germline lookup yields CDR1 SGHTA and CDR2 FQGNSA. CDR3 size: 15 residues. V shed 3 bases, J shed 4 bases, and the junction held 7 bases outside the gene matches. CDR3: CASSFFPGLAYEQYF. CDR3 in DNA: TGTGCCAGCAGCTTTTTTCCGGGACTAGCATACGAGCAGTACTTC.

The V and J genes are TRBV30 and TRBJ2-3; D not resolved. This CDR3 has 18 residues. V dropped 0 bases and J dropped 6 bases, with 25 bases sitting between them. Germline V gene data show CDR1 as GTSNPN and CDR2 as SVGIG (reference sequence). The CDR3 sequence: CAWSVQKSRKNTHDTQYF. The CDR3 DNA reads TGTGCCTGGAGTGTTCAAAAATCCAGAAAAAACACACATGATACGCAGTATTTT. The whole variable domain, filled in from reference TRBV30 and TRBJ2-3, reads SQTIHQWPATLVQPVGSPLSLECTVEGTSNPNLYWYRQAAGRGLQLLFYSVGIGQISSEVPQNLSASRPQDRQFILSSKKLLLSDSGFYLCAWSVQKSRKNTHDTQYFGPGTRLTVL.

This clone was seen a few times. The chain carries TRBV6-5 and TRBJ1-5; 9 bases match TRBD1. The CDR3 length is 15 residues. V dropped 6 bases and J dropped 7; count of bases not matched to a gene: 10. CDR1 MNHEY and CDR2 SVGAGI come from the germline V gene. CDR3 DNA sequence: TGTGCCAGCAGCGACAGGGGGACAGGGCCCCAGCCCCAGCATTTT. It codes for CASSDRGTGPQPQHF.

This clone was detected once. Here the CDR3 reads CASSYQPYSYEQYF. CDR3 nucleotide sequence: TGTGCCAGTAGTTATCAGCCTTACTCCTACGAGCAGTACTTC. The genes are TRBV19 and TRBJ2-7; the D is unclear. The length of the CDR3 is 14 residues. V lost 5 bases and J 0 bases, leaving 11 bases between the germline ends. Germline V CDR1 and CDR2: LNHDA, SQIVND (reference sequence).

The genes are TRBV30 and TRBJ2-1; TRBD2 matches 14 bases. The CDR3 covers 15 residues. V shed 1 base, J shed 9 bases, and the junction held 5 bases outside the gene matches. Germline lookup yields CDR1 GTSNPN and CDR2 SVGIG (reference sequence). CDR3 protein: CAWSAGLAGVGEQFF. Here the CDR3 DNA reads TGTGCCTGGAGTGCGGGACTAGCGGGAGTGGGTGAGCAGTTCTTC. The complete variable domain, with remaining parts taken from reference TRBV30 and TRBJ2-1, reads SQTIHQWPATLVQPVGSPLSLECTVEGTSNPNLYWYRQAAGRGLQLLFYSVGIGQISSEVPQNLSASRPQDRQFILSSKKLLLSDSGFYLCAWSAGLAGVGEQFFGPGTRLTVL.

The V call is TRBV19, the J call TRBJ1-2; D unresolved. This CDR3 has 9 amino acids. Germline CDR1 reads LNHDA; CDR2 reads SQIVND (reference sequence). V gave up 9 bases and J gave up 2 bases, with 1 base separating them. CDR3 in amino acids: CARNYGYTF. The CDR3 DNA is TGTGCCAGAAACTATGGCTACACCTTC.

The J gene is TRBJ1-4, the V gene TRBV7-9; possibly TRBD1 for D (5 bases). From germline, CDR1 is SEHNR and CDR2 FQNEAQ (reference sequence). The germline V and J ends were trimmed by 6 bases and 0 bases, with 11 bases remaining between them. This CDR3 has 15 amino acids. The CDR3 region is CASRPPGSTNEKLFF. The CDR3 bases are TGTGCCAGCAGACCCCCAGGGTCAACTAATGAAAAACTGTTTTTT.